Listed here are 10 T cell receptor beta chains from one sample, sequenced in a study of shared clonotypes between healthy human individuals. Generated by immunoSEQ multiplex PCR, the TCRdb table keeps only in-frame clones and is missing some. The data contain around 2.5 million clones, approximately 93% of them singletons. The sample consisted of naive CD4+ T cells from PBMCs. Stated subset: CD45RA+ positively selected. These receptors all come from a man between 18 and 29 years old in good health. Some clones in this sample may be carry-over from other donors' samples.

The rearrangement uses TRBV6-1 and TRBJ2-7; D call uncertain. There are 13 residues in the CDR3. Germline lookup yields CDR1 MNHNS and CDR2 SASEGT. The V end lost 4 bases, the J end lost 2 bases, and 9 bases lay between the germline ends. CDR3 DNA: TGTGCCAGCAGTGGTAGATTTACCTACGAGCAGTACTTC. Translated: CASSGRFTYEQYF.

The genes are TRBV11-2 and TRBJ2-3; unclear D gene. The CDR3 has 15 residues. V lost 1 base to trimming and J lost 2 bases, with 10 bases between them. CDR1 is SGHAT, CDR2 FQNNGV, per germline. In DNA form, the CDR3 reads TGTGCCAGCAGCTTAGTGCGGCGATTCACAGATACGCAGTATTTT. It codes for CASSLVRRFTDTQYF.

The rearrangement links TRBV30 to TRBJ2-5; D remains ambiguous. CDR3 length: 13 amino acids. Trimming took off 1 base at V and 1 base at J, with 7 bases between the two ends. Germline V gene lookup returns CDR1 GTSNPN and CDR2 SVGIG (reference sequence). CDR3 sequence (DNA): TGTGCCTGGAGTGACGGCGTCCAAGAGACCCAGTACTTC. Protein: CAWSDGVQETQYF. The full variable domain, with the rest looked up from reference TRBV30 and TRBJ2-5, is SQTIHQWPATLVQPVGSPLSLECTVEGTSNPNLYWYRQAAGRGLQLLFYSVGIGQISSEVPQNLSASRPQDRQFILSSKKLLLSDSGFYLCAWSDGVQETQYFGPGTRLLVL.

The J gene is TRBJ1-1, the V gene TRBV11-2; D remains ambiguous. The CDR3 is 13 residues long. The germline V gene has CDR1 SGHAT and CDR2 FQNNGV. V was clipped by 0 bases and J by 1 base, with 3 bases between them. The chain's CDR3 is CASSLEKNTEAFF. For the CDR3, the DNA is TGTGCCAGCAGCTTAGAAAAGAACACTGAAGCTTTCTTT.

The chain links TRBV30 to TRBJ2-1; maybe TRBD2 (6 bases). V shed 0 bases and J shed 4 bases, with 19 bases lying between them. CDR1 is GTSNPN, CDR2 SVGIG, per germline (reference sequence). This CDR3 has 17 residues. The CDR3 loop reads CAWSVLGRPSAYNEQFF. CDR3 in DNA: TGTGCCTGGAGTGTACTTGGGAGGCCTAGCGCGTACAATGAGCAGTTCTTC.

V is TRBV14 and J is TRBJ1-3, with D unresolved. V was trimmed by 0 bases and J by 2 bases, leaving 11 bases between them. Germline assignment: CDR1 SGHDN and CDR2 FVKESK. The CDR3 is 16 amino acids. Here the CDR3 reads CASSQDPGSTGNTIYF. The CDR3 DNA is TGTGCCAGCAGCCAAGATCCGGGGAGTACTGGAAACACCATATATTTT.

This chain links TRBV2 with TRBJ1-5; 9 bases are shared with TRBD1. The CDR3 spans 14 residues. V gave up 3 bases and J gave up 7 bases; unmatched junction bases: 4. CDR1 and CDR2 from the germline V gene are SNHLY and FYNNEI. The CDR3 sequence is CASSEHRGLQPQHF. The CDR3 nucleotides are TGTGCCAGCAGTGAGCACAGGGGGCTCCAGCCCCAGCATTTT.

The chain combines TRBV7-2 with TRBJ2-5; the match to TRBD1 covers 11 bases. The germline CDR1 and CDR2 sequences are SGHTA and FQGNSA. V gave up 5 bases and J gave up 5 bases; unmatched junction bases: 7. This CDR3 comprises 15 residues. The CDR3 nucleotides read TGTGCCAGCAGCAAAAGGACAGGGGGCATGGAGACCCAGTACTTC. It encodes CASSKRTGGMETQYF. Based on the CDR3 plus reference TRBV7-2 and TRBJ2-5, the full variable domain is GAGVSQSPSNKVTEKGKDVELRCDPISGHTALYWYRQSLGQGLEFLIYFQGNSAPDKSGLPSDRFSAERTGGSVSTLTIQRTQQEDSAVYLCASSKRTGGMETQYFGPGTRLLVL.

The chain uses TRBV10-3 and TRBJ1-4; maybe TRBD1 (6 bases). Deletions cut 7 bases from V and 2 bases from J, with 11 bases between. Per the germline V gene, CDR1 is ENHRY and CDR2 is SYGVKD. The CDR3 consists of 14 residues. The CDR3 coding sequence is TGTGCCATCATGGGGGCGCGGACTAATGAAAAACTGTTTTTT. Translated, it gives CAIMGARTNEKLFF.

The rearrangement uses TRBV7-3 and TRBJ2-2, with a tentative D call TRBD2 (5 bases). V dropped 5 bases and J dropped 4 bases, with 17 bases sitting between them. The V gene's germline CDR1 is SGHTA and CDR2 FQGTGA. The CDR3 has 16 amino acids. The CDR3: CASSLLGASVTGELFF. The CDR3 region has the DNA TGTGCCAGCAGCCTCTTGGGAGCGTCGGTCACCGGGGAGCTGTTTTTT. Supplemented by reference TRBV7-3 and TRBJ2-2, the full variable domain reads GAGVSQTPSNKVTEKGKYVELRCDPISGHTALYWYRQSLGQGPEFLIYFQGTGAADDSGLPNDRFFAVRPEGSVSTLKIQRTERGDSAVYLCASSLLGASVTGELFFGEGSRLTVL.